The subject of this entry is one T cell receptor (beta chain). The sample is drawn from a study of blood T cell repertoires in COVID-19. Data came from immunoSEQ multiplex PCR; TCRdb stores just in-frame clones and leaves some out. This sample has 160,000 or so clones, with about 79% found just once. Trimming removed 1 base from V and 8 bases from J; junction bases left unmatched: 8. CDR3 length: 16 amino acids. CDR1 is SGHNT, CDR2 YENEEA, per germline. This TCR derives from a woman aged 45-60 years with acute or convalescent COVID-19. Sequenced: peripheral blood. The chain uses TRBV11-3 and TRBJ1-2; 12 positions agree with TRBD1. CDR3 in DNA: TGTGCCAGCAGCTTAGTCGGGACAGGGGGCATGAGAGGCTACACCTTC. It translates to CASSLVGTGGMRGYTF.